The 30 T cell receptor beta chains in this list originate from one sample, sequenced in a study of T cell responses to AZD1222 COVID-19 vaccine. Assay used: immunoSEQ multiplex PCR; TCRdb lists only in-frame clones, some missing. Of fewer than 120,000 clones listed, about 88% are singletons. The sequenced sample was peripheral blood, obtained on day 0 of AZD1222 vaccination. These receptors were collected from an adult in good health.

This rearrangement joins TRBV24-1 to TRBJ1-2, with a tentative D call TRBD1 (5 bases). CDR1 is KGHDR, CDR2 SFDVKD, per germline. The CDR3 spans 12 residues. Between the trimmed V and J ends, which lost 1 base and 7 bases, there was a span of 6 bases. This CDR3 is CATSDFQGGYTF. DNA of the CDR3: TGTGCCACCAGTGATTTTCAGGGTGGCTACACCTTC.

This chain joins TRBV27 and TRBJ1-3; D remains unclear. Trimming cost V 2 bases and J 4 bases, with 6 bases left between them. Germline CDR1 MNHEY, CDR2 SMNVEV (reference sequence). This CDR3 spans 13 amino acids. CDR3 loop: CASSLTGGNTIYF. CDR3 sequence (DNA): TGTGCCAGCAGTTTAACCGGAGGAAACACCATATATTTT.

The chain combines TRBV5-1 with TRBJ1-1, with TRBD1 as a possible D gene (6 bases). Germline CDR1 reads SGHRS; CDR2 reads YFSETQ. The CDR3 is 15 amino acids. Trimming cost V 0 bases and J 1 base, with 10 bases left between them. Here the CDR3 reads CASSLEGQPNTEAFF. The DNA of the CDR3 is TGCGCCAGCAGCTTGGAGGGACAACCGAACACTGAAGCTTTCTTT.

The V call is TRBV11-3, the J call TRBJ2-3; 8 bases line up with TRBD2. The germline gives CDR1 SGHNT, CDR2 YENEEA. Trimming at V came to 6 bases and at J to 2 bases, leaving 7 bases not matched to a gene. The CDR3 loop spans 15 amino acids. The CDR3 nucleotides read TGTGCCAGCAGTCCCATAGCGGGAAACACAGATACGCAGTATTTT. Translating gives CASSPIAGNTDTQYF. Filled out from reference TRBV11-3 and TRBJ2-3, the complete variable domain reads EAGVVQSPRYKIIEKKQPVAFWCNPISGHNTLYWYLQNLGQGPELLIRYENEEAVDDSQLPKDRFSAERLKGVDSTLKIQPAELGDSAVYLCASSPIAGNTDTQYFGPGTRLTVL.

This chain joins TRBV28 and TRBJ2-5; the D is unclear. The germline gives CDR1 MDHEN, CDR2 SYDVKM. The CDR3 contains 15 residues. The V gene lost 6 bases and the J gene lost 4 bases, with 18 bases spanning the gap. The CDR3 spells CASRTHLAMRETQYF. CDR3 sequence (DNA): TGTGCCAGCAGGACCCACCTCGCAATGAGAGAGACCCAGTACTTC.

The chain couples TRBV5-1 to TRBJ2-1; TRBD2 might be the D (5 bases). V lost 5 bases and J lost 2, with 14 bases in between. Germline values: CDR1 SGHRS, CDR2 YFSETQ. This CDR3 contains 15 residues. Written as DNA, the CDR3 is TGCGCCAGCAGACATCGGACTGAGACCTACAATGAGCAGTTCTTC. Translation gives CASRHRTETYNEQFF.

This chain uses TRBV29-1 with TRBJ1-1; no firm D call. The V end was cut by 1 base, the J end by 5 bases, with 8 bases between. The CDR3 totals 12 residues. CDR1 is SQVTM, CDR2 ANQGSEA, per germline. This chain's CDR3 is CSVEGASTEAFF. The CDR3 DNA sequence: TGCAGCGTTGAAGGGGCGAGTACTGAAGCTTTCTTT.

The chain has TRBV19 and TRBJ1-5; D gene ambiguous. Trimming cost V 5 bases and J 0 bases, with 11 bases left between them. This CDR3 has 15 amino acids. In germline, CDR1 is LNHDA, CDR2 SQIVND (reference sequence). This chain's CDR3 is CASSLTDYSNQPQHF. Written as DNA, the CDR3 is TGTGCCAGTAGTCTGACGGACTATAGCAATCAGCCCCAGCATTTT.

This chain connects TRBV19 to TRBJ1-2; 7 nucleotides align to TRBD1. Trimming at V came to 7 bases and at J to 6 bases, leaving 11 bases not matched to a gene. The CDR3 is made up of 14 amino acids. Germline lookup yields CDR1 LNHDA and CDR2 SQIVND (reference sequence). In DNA, the CDR3 is TGTGCCAGTACCTTCCTGGGGGGGACAGATGGCTACACCTTC. Encoded protein: CASTFLGGTDGYTF.

This chain connects TRBV7-8 to TRBJ2-7; TRBD1 agrees at 9 bases. This CDR3 is 16 amino acids long. CDR1 SGHVS and CDR2 FQNEAQ come from the germline V gene. With 0 bases clipped from V and 4 bases from J, the junction kept 7 bases outside the gene matches. The DNA of the CDR3 is TGTGCCAGCAGCTTAGCGCTCCCGGGACAGGGTTACGAGCAGTACTTC. It yields the protein CASSLALPGQGYEQYF.

This rearrangement joins TRBV30 to TRBJ1-2; D is perhaps TRBD1 (6 bases). Trimming pared 6 bases from V and 2 bases from J, leaving 16 bases between. Germline loops: CDR1 GTSNPN, CDR2 SVGIG (reference sequence). The CDR3 is 14 amino acids. The CDR3 protein is CACLLEGGNYGYTF. In DNA, the CDR3 is TGTGCCTGTCTCCTGGAGGGGGGCAACTATGGCTACACCTTC.

V gene TRBV19 combines with J gene TRBJ2-3, with TRBD2 matching 14 bases. The CDR3 consists of 15 residues. The V and J ends lost 4 bases and 6 bases, in that order; junction bases with no gene match: 3. From germline, CDR1 is LNHDA and CDR2 SQIVND (reference sequence). The CDR3 DNA reads TGTGCCAGTAGTAGACTAGCGGGGGGGCCGGATACGCAGTATTTT. As protein: CASSRLAGGPDTQYF. Supplemented by reference TRBV19 and TRBJ2-3, the full variable domain reads DGGITQSPKYLFRKEGQNVTLSCEQNLNHDAMYWYRQDPGQGLRLIYYSQIVNDFQKGDIAEGYSVSREKKESFPLTVTSAQKNPTAFYLCASSRLAGGPDTQYFGPGTRLTVL.

The chain links TRBV27 to TRBJ2-7, with TRBD1 matching over 12 bases. The CDR3 consists of 19 residues. Per germline, CDR1 MNHEY and CDR2 SMNVEV (reference sequence). V gave up 4 bases and J gave up 2 bases; unmatched junction bases: 15. In nucleotides, the CDR3 is TGTGCCAGCAGTTCAGCCCGGGACAGGGGGCGGTTGGGACCCTACGAGCAGTACTTC. Its protein is CASSSARDRGRLGPYEQYF.

The rearrangement links TRBV4-1 to TRBJ2-7; a weak D match, TRBD1 (6 bases). The germline V and J ends were trimmed by 4 bases and 3 bases, with 16 bases remaining between them. The CDR3 covers 15 residues. Germline-derived CDR1 and CDR2 are MGHRA and YSYEKL. CDR3 protein: CASSPAGQLLYEQYF. The CDR3 region has the DNA TGCGCCAGCAGCCCGGCCGGACAGCTCCTCTACGAGCAGTACTTC.

Only one count was recorded for this clone. The genes are TRBV30 and TRBJ1-1; no clear D. There are 14 residues in the CDR3. V shed 4 bases and J shed 3 bases, with 15 bases lying between them. The germline CDR1 and CDR2 sequences are GTSNPN and SVGIG (reference sequence). In DNA form, the CDR3 reads TGTGCCTGGATTAAGAAGGCCGGGGACACTGAAGCTTTCTTT. Translated: CAWIKKAGDTEAFF.

This clone was observed a single time. V gene TRBV2 combines with J gene TRBJ2-5; TRBD1 agrees at 7 bases. The CDR3 spans 14 residues. The germline gives CDR1 SNHLY, CDR2 FYNNEI. The V gene end was trimmed by 5 bases and the J gene end by 1 base; junction bases not matched to a gene: 4. The DNA for the CDR3 is TGTGCCAGCAGTCGGGACAGAATCCAAGAGACCCAGTACTTC. Translated, it gives CASSRDRIQETQYF. The whole variable domain, remainder taken from reference TRBV2 and TRBJ2-5, is EPEVTQTPSHQVTQMGQEVILRCVPISNHLYFYWYRQILGQKVEFLVSFYNNEISEKSEIFDDQFSVERPDGSNFTLKIRSTKLEDSAMYFCASSRDRIQETQYFGPGTRLLVL.

V is TRBV6-6 and J is TRBJ1-2; D is possibly TRBD1 (6 bases). The CDR3 consists of 15 residues. Per germline, CDR1 MNHNY and CDR2 SVGAGI (reference sequence). Trimming stripped 0 bases from V and 4 bases from J, with 12 bases between. The CDR3: CASSYSRTESYGYTF. In DNA, the CDR3 is TGTGCCAGCAGTTACTCTCGGACAGAAAGCTATGGCTACACCTTC.

The rearrangement uses TRBV27 and TRBJ2-3, with D unresolved. Germline CDR1 and CDR2: MNHEY and SMNVEV (reference sequence). V shed 2 bases and J shed 4 bases, with 7 bases lying between them. The CDR3 loop spans 13 amino acids. CDR3 sequence reads: CASSLASPDTQYF. The CDR3, as DNA: TGTGCCAGCAGTTTAGCCAGCCCAGATACGCAGTATTTT.

This chain connects TRBV7-9 to TRBJ2-2; D call uncertain. Germline V CDR1 and CDR2: SEHNR, FQNEAQ (reference sequence). V was trimmed by 4 bases and J by 4 bases, leaving 16 bases between them. The CDR3 totals 16 residues. CDR3 sequence reads: CASSSKNPQTTGELFF. In DNA, the CDR3 is TGTGCCAGCAGCTCGAAGAACCCACAGACCACCGGGGAGCTGTTTTTT.

The gene calls are TRBV29-1 and TRBJ2-7, with a weak D call TRBD1 (6 bases). Germline loops: CDR1 SQVTM, CDR2 ANQGSEA. The V end lost 3 bases, the J end lost 1 base, and 10 bases lay between the germline ends. The CDR3 is made up of 13 amino acids. The CDR3 sequence: CSVDGTTSYEQYF. DNA of the CDR3: TGCAGCGTTGACGGGACAACTTCCTACGAGCAGTACTTC.

This clone was detected once. The rearrangement joins TRBV20-1 to TRBJ1-6; D call uncertain. Germline values: CDR1 DFQATT, CDR2 SNEGSKA (reference sequence). CDR3 size: 14 residues. Trimming pared 3 bases from V and 0 bases from J, leaving 6 bases between. CDR3 protein: CSASESSYNSPLHF. CDR3 sequence (DNA): TGCAGTGCTAGTGAGAGCTCCTATAATTCACCCCTCCACTTT.

V gene TRBV6-4 combines with J gene TRBJ1-2; 8 bases are a match to TRBD1. The CDR3 covers 14 residues. Germline loops: CDR1 MRHNA, CDR2 SNTAGT. The V segment lost 0 bases and the J segment 4 bases; nucleotides outside the gene matches: 1. CDR3 sequence reads: CASSDSGTGYGYTF. For the CDR3, the DNA is TGTGCCAGCAGTGACTCGGGGACAGGCTATGGCTACACCTTC.

The chain couples TRBV21-1 to TRBJ2-1; the D call TRBD2 from the table was never checked on the DNA. TRBV21-1 constitutes a pseudogene. The CDR3 is 14 residues long. Written as DNA, the CDR3 is TGTGCCAGCAGCCCCCGAGGGGGGGGCAATGAGCAGTTCTTC. Residues: CASSPRGGGNEQFF.

V usage is TRBV18 and J usage is TRBJ2-2; TRBD2 matches at 11 bases. The CDR3 is made up of 16 amino acids. CDR1 is KGHSH, CDR2 LQKENI, per germline. The ends lost 3 bases at V and 4 bases at J; junction bases unmatched: 4. The CDR3 loop reads CASSPRLAGITGELFF. The CDR3 region has the DNA TGTGCCAGCTCACCGCGACTAGCGGGGATCACCGGGGAGCTGTTTTTT.

The chain employs TRBV7-9 and TRBJ1-3; TRBD1 is a possible D gene (6 bases). Trimming cost V 5 bases and J 4 bases, with 9 bases left between them. Germline V CDR1 and CDR2: SEHNR, FQNEAQ (reference sequence). The CDR3 has 13 residues. CDR3 region: CASSPQGGNTIYF. CDR3 bases: TGTGCCAGCAGCCCGCAGGGGGGAAACACCATATATTTT.

The chain recombines TRBV5-1 with TRBJ2-2; D gene unclear. There are 16 residues in the CDR3. Germline CDR1 reads SGHRS; CDR2 reads YFSETQ. V lost 0 bases to trimming and J lost 6 bases, with 15 bases between them. The CDR3: CASSLAATVFAGELFF. DNA for the CDR3: TGCGCCAGCAGCTTGGCCGCTACAGTATTTGCCGGGGAGCTGTTTTTT.

The chain recombines TRBV14 with TRBJ2-1, with a weak D call TRBD2 (6 bases). CDR3 length: 14 amino acids. Trimming pared 1 base from V and 6 bases from J, leaving 10 bases between. Looked up from germline, CDR1 is SGHDN and CDR2 is FVKESK. The CDR3 protein is CASSQGDSRNEQFF. CDR3 sequence (DNA): TGTGCCAGCAGCCAAGGGGACTCCCGCAATGAGCAGTTCTTC.

The rearrangement joins TRBV5-6 to TRBJ2-1; 9 nucleotides align to TRBD2. Germline V gene sequence: CDR1 SGHDT, CDR2 YYEEEE. V lost 6 bases, J lost 6 bases, and 16 bases stayed unmatched. CDR3 length: 17 amino acids. The CDR3 protein is CASTRGVRREGRNEQFF. As DNA, the CDR3 is TGTGCCAGCACCAGGGGGGTTAGGCGGGAGGGCCGCAATGAGCAGTTCTTC.

The chain couples TRBV6-5 to TRBJ2-7, with D perhaps matching TRBD1 (6 bases). Looked up from germline, CDR1 is MNHEY and CDR2 is SVGAGI. V lost 5 bases and J 0 bases, leaving 14 bases between the germline ends. CDR3 length equals 15 residues. The CDR3 region has the DNA TGTGCCAGCAGTCCCCCGATGGGGGCCTCCTACGAGCAGTACTTC. This codes for CASSPPMGASYEQYF.

J is TRBJ2-1 and V is TRBV11-1; 10 positions match TRBD2. Trimming took 5 bases from V and 5 from J; bases not matched to a gene: 9. This CDR3 spans 16 amino acids. CDR1 is SGHAT, CDR2 FQDESV, per germline (reference sequence). The chain's CDR3 is CASSGPLAGEDNEQFF. The DNA of the CDR3 is TGTGCCAGCAGCGGACCGCTAGCGGGAGAGGACAATGAGCAGTTCTTC.